What follows is one TCR beta chain and its context. As yet, its antigen is unknown. The CDR3 spans 14 residues. V dropped 5 bases and J dropped 9 bases, with 17 bases sitting between them. CDR1 and CDR2 (germline): LGHNT, FRNRAP. These data belong to a study of shared clonotypes between healthy human individuals. Per the original data handling: Owing to the provision of junction-only sequences devoid of quality scores by immunoSEQ, filtering differed. Only in-frame clones appear in the TCRdb table, and some are missing; sequencing was by immunoSEQ multiplex PCR. That table gives V, J and clone size, and the DNA gave D and trimming. Seen here are roughly 2,000,000 clones, 85% to 95% observed once, and the top ten hold roughly 1.2%. Study results and limitations: Between a handful of donors, naive CD4 clonotypes were shared at a level of around 5.2%. Despite large depth, sorted-subset datasets appeared incompletely sequenced. Generation probability values for non-shared clonotypes were lower than those for clonotypes shared by all four donors.

Selected positively for CCR7 and CD45RO-negative, naive CD8 cells excluded terminally differentiated effector memory CD45RA+ cells. The origin of this receptor is a man aged 18 to 29 in good health. This rearrangement joins TRBV12-5 to TRBJ2-4; D is uncertain. The sequenced material came from naive CD8+ T cells sorted from blood. The CDR3 reads CASGQPHQRAIQYF. The CDR3 DNA follows: TGTGCTAGTGGTCAACCACACCAAAGGGCCATTCAGTACTTC.